This T cell receptor (beta chain) is drawn from a study of blood T cell repertoires in COVID-19. At the level of the study: Italy, Spain and the United States were the sources of the convalescent and acute COVID-19 samples. T cells, B-cell-depleted T cells, or PBMCs provided the cDNA or gDNA that served as material.

The CDR3 spans 13 residues. CDR1 is MDHEN, CDR2 SYDVKM, per germline. Trimming stripped 10 bases from V and 4 bases from J, with 14 bases between. Participants came from fewer than 25 US areas, aged about 18 to 95 years. Exposed enrollees had met someone with a PCR-confirmed or clinician-diagnosed COVID-19 case at some point within the 2 weeks before study entry. TCRdb keeps only in-frame clones here, not all; method: immunoSEQ multiplex PCR. The table records 320,000 or so clones, roughly 85% of them present only once. V and J are TRBV28 and TRBJ1-3; D may be TRBD1 (6 bases). What was sequenced was PBMCs or T cells enriched from blood (not recorded which). The receptor was isolated from a woman between 25 and 40 years old who had been exposed to COVID-19. The DNA of the CDR3 is TGTGCCACGGTAGAAGGACAGGGAAACACCATATATTTT. Its translation is CATVEGQGNTIYF.